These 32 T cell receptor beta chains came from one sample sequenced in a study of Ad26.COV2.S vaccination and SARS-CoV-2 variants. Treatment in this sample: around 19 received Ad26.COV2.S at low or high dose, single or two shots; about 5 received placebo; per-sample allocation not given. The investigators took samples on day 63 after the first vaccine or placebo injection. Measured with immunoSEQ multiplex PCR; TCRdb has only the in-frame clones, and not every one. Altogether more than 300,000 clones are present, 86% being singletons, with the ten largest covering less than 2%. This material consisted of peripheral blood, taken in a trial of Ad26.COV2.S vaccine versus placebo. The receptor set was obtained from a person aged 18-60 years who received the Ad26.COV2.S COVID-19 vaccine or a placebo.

As DNA, the CDR3 is TGTGCCAGCAGCCAAGGGGGGCGGAGCTCCTACAATGAGCAGTTCTTC. Protein: CASSQGGRSSYNEQFF. The rearrangement uses TRBV3-1 (or the pseudogene TRBV3-2) and TRBJ2-1; possible D gene TRBD1, 6 bases. The CDR3 is made up of 16 amino acids. Germline CDR1 reads LGHDT; CDR2 reads YNNKEL (reference sequence). V gave up 1 base and J gave up 0 bases, with 10 bases separating them.

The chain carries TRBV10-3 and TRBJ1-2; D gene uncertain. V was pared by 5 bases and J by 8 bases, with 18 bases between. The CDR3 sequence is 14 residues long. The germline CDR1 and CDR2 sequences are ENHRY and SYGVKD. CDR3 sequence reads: CAISSSDSDEGYTF. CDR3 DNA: TGTGCCATCAGTTCCTCTGACTCCGATGAGGGCTACACCTTC.

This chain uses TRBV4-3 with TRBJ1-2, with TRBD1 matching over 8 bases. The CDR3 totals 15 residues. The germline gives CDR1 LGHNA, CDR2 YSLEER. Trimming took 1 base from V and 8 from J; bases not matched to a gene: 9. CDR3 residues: CASSQGAGTGSGYTF. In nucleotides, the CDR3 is TGCGCCAGCAGCCAAGGCGCCGGGACAGGATCGGGCTACACCTTC.

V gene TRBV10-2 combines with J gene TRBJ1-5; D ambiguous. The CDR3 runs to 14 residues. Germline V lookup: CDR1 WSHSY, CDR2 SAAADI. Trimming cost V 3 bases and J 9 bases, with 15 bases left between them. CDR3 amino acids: CASSEMALEGPQHF. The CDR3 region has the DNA TGCGCCAGCAGTGAAATGGCCCTAGAGGGGCCCCAGCATTTT.

DNA of the CDR3: TGTGCCAGCAGCTTAGGGGCGGCTGGGGCGCGCACTGAAGCTTTCTTT. It translates to CASSLGAAGARTEAFF. The genes are TRBV7-6 and TRBJ1-1; a possible D gene is TRBD1 (5 bases). The V gene lost 1 base and the J gene lost 4 bases, with 16 bases spanning the gap. The CDR3 runs to 16 residues. Germline V lookup: CDR1 SGHVS, CDR2 FNYEAQ.

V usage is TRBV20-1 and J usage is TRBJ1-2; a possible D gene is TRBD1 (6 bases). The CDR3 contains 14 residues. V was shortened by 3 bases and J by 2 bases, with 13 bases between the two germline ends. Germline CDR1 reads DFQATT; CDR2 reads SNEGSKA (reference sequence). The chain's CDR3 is CSASAGGVNYGYTF. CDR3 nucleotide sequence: TGCAGTGCTAGTGCCGGGGGCGTAAACTATGGCTACACCTTC.

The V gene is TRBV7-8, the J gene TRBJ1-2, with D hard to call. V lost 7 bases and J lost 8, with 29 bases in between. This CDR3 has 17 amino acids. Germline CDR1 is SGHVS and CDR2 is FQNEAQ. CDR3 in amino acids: CASTPIMITQIGRGYTF. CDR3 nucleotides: TGTGCCAGCACCCCGATTATGATAACTCAGATTGGTCGGGGCTACACCTTC. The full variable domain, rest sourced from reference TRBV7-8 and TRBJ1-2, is GAGVSQSPRYKVAKRGQDVALRCDPISGHVSLFWYQQALGQGPEFLTYFQNEAQLDKSGLPSDRFFAERPEGSVSTLKIQRTQQEDSAVYLCASTPIMITQIGRGYTFGSGTRLTVV.

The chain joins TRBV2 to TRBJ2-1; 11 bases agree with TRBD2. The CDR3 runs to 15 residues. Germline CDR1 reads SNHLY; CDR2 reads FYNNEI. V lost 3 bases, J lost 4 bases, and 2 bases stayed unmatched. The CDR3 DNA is TGTGCCAGCAGTGATAGCGGGGGGGGATACAATGAGCAGTTCTTC. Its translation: CASSDSGGGYNEQFF.

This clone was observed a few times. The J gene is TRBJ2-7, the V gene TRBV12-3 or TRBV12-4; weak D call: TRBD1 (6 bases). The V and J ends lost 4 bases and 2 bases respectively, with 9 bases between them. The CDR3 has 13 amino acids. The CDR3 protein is CASSYRVPYEQYF. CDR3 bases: TGTGCCAGCAGTTACAGGGTTCCCTACGAGCAGTACTTC.

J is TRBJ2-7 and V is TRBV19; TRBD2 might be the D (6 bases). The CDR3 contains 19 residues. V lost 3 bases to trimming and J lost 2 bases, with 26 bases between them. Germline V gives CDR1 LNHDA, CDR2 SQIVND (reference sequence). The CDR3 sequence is CASSIGGRVGSIAAYEQYF. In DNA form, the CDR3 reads TGTGCCAGTAGTATCGGGGGACGTGTTGGATCTATAGCGGCCTACGAGCAGTACTTC. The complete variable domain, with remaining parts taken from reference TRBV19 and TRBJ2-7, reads DGGITQSPKYLFRKEGQNVTLSCEQNLNHDAMYWYRQDPGQGLRLIYYSQIVNDFQKGDIAEGYSVSREKKESFPLTVTSAQKNPTAFYLCASSIGGRVGSIAAYEQYFGPGTRLTVT.

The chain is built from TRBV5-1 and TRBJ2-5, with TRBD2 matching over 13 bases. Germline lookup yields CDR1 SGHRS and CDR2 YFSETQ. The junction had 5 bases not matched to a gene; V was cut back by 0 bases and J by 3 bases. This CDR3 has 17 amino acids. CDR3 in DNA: TGCGCCAGCAGCTTGGGAGGGACTAGCGGGGACAAAGAGACCCAGTACTTC. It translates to CASSLGGTSGDKETQYF.

This CDR3 reads CASNPLTITGELFF. The CDR3 DNA follows: TGTGCCAGCAACCCACTTACGATCACCGGGGAGCTGTTTTTT. V is TRBV6-5 and J is TRBJ2-2; no clear D. CDR3 length equals 14 residues. Trimming removed 7 bases at V and 4 bases at J, with 13 bases between. The V gene's germline CDR1 is MNHEY and CDR2 SVGAGI.

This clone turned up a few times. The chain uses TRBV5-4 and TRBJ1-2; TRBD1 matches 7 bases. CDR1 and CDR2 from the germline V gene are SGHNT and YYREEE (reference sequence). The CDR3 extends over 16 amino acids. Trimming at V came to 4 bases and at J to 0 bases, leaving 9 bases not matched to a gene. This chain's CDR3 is CASSPGQASANYGYTF. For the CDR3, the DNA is TGTGCCAGCAGCCCCGGACAGGCCTCAGCTAACTATGGCTACACCTTC. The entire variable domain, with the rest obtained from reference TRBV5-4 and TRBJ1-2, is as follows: ETGVTQSPTHLIKTRGQQVTLRCSSQSGHNTVSWYQQALGQGPQFIFQYYREEENGRGNFPPRFSGLQFPNYSSELNVNALELDDSALYLCASSPGQASANYGYTFGSGTRLTVV.

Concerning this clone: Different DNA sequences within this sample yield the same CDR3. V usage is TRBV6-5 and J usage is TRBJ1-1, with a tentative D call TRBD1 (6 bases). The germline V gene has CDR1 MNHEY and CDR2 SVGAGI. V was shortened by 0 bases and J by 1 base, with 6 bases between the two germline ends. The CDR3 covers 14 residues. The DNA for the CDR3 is TGTGCCAGCAGTTACTCGACAGGGAACACTGAAGCTTTCTTT. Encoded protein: CASSYSTGNTEAFF.

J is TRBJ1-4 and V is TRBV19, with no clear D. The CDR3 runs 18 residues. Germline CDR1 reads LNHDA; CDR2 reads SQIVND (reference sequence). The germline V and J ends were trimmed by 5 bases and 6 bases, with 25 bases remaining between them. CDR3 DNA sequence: TGTGCCAGTAGTGCGCGGTCCCAGAGTTTCTACATTGATGAAAAACTGTTTTTT. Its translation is CASSARSQSFYIDEKLFF.

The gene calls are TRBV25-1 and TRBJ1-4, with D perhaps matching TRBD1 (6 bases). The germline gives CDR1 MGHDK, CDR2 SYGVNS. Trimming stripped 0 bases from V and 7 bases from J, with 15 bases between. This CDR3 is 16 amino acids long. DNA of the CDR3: TGTGCCAGCAGTGAATACCTGGGCAGGGGAGGTGAAAAACTGTTTTTT. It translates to CASSEYLGRGGEKLFF.

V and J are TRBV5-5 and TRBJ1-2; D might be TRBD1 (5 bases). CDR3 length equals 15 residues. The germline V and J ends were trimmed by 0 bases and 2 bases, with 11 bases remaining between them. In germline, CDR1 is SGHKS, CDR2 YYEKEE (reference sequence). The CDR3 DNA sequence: TGTGCCAGCAGCTTGGTCCAGGGCGCCAACTATGGCTACACCTTC. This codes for CASSLVQGANYGYTF. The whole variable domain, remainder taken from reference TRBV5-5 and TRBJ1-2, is DAGVTQSPTHLIKTRGQQVTLRCSPISGHKSVSWYQQVLGQGPQFIFQYYEKEERGRGNFPDRFSARQFPNYSSELNVNALLLGDSALYLCASSLVQGANYGYTFGSGTRLTVV.

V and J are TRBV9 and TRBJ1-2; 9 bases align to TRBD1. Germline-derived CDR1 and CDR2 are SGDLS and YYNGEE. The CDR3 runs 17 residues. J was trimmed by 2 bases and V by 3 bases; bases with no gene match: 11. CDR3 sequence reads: CASSATGGARGNYGYTF. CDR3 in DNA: TGTGCCAGCAGCGCTACAGGGGGCGCAAGGGGGAACTATGGCTACACCTTC. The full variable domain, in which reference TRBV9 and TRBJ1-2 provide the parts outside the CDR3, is DSGVTQTPKHLITATGQRVTLRCSPRSGDLSVYWYQQSLDQGLQFLIQYYNGEERAKGNILERFSAQQFPDLHSELNLSSLELGDSALYFCASSATGGARGNYGYTFGSGTRLTVV.

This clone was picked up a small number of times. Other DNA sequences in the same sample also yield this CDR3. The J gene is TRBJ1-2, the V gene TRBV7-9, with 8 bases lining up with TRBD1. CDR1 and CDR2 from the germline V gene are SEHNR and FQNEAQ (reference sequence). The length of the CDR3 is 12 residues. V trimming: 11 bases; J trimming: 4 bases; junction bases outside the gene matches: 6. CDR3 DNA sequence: TGTGCCGGCGGACAGGGCCCCTATGGCTACACCTTC. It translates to CAGGQGPYGYTF. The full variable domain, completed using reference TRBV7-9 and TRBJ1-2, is DTGVSQNPRHKITKRGQNVTFRCDPISEHNRLYWYRQTLGQGPEFLTYFQNEAQLEKSRLLSDRFSAERPKGSFSTLEIQRTEQGDSAMYLCAGGQGPYGYTFGSGTRLTVV.

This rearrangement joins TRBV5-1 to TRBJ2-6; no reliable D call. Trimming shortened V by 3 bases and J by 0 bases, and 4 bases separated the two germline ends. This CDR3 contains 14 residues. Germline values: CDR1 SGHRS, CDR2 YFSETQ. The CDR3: CASSSFSGANVLTF. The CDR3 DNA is TGCGCCAGCAGCTCCTTCTCTGGGGCCAACGTCCTGACTTTC. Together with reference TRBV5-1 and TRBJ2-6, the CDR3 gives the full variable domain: KAGVTQTPRYLIKTRGQQVTLSCSPISGHRSVSWYQQTPGQGLQFLFEYFSETQRNKGNFPGRFSGRQFSNSRSEMNVSTLELGDSALYLCASSSFSGANVLTFGAGSRLTVL.

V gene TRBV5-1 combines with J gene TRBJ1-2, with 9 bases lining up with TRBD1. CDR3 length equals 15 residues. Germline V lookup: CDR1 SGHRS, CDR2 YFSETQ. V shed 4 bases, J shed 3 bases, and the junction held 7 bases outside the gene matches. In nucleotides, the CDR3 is TGCGCCAGCAGCCCGGGACAGGGCGAACACTATGGCTACACCTTC. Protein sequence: CASSPGQGEHYGYTF.

The CDR3 loop is CASSRGVKGEETQYF. CDR3 nucleotide sequence: TGTGCCAGCAGCAGAGGGGTCAAAGGGGAAGAGACCCAGTACTTC. This chain connects TRBV11-2 to TRBJ2-5; tentatively, D is TRBD1 or TRBD2 (5 bases each). Germline V CDR1 and CDR2: SGHAT, FQNNGV. CDR3 length: 15 residues. The V and J ends lost 5 bases and 3 bases respectively, with 16 bases between them.

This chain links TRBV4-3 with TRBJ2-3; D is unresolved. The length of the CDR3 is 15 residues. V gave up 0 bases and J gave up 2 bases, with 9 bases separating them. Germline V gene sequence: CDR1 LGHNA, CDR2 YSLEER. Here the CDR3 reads CASSQDLEVTDTQYF. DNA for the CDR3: TGCGCCAGCAGCCAAGATTTGGAAGTCACAGATACGCAGTATTTT.

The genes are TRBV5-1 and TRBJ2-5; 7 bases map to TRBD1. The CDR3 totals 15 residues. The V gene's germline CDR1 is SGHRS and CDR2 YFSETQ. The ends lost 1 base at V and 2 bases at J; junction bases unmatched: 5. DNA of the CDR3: TGCGCCAGCAGCTTGTCTGGCAGGGGGCAAGAGACCCAGTACTTC. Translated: CASSLSGRGQETQYF.

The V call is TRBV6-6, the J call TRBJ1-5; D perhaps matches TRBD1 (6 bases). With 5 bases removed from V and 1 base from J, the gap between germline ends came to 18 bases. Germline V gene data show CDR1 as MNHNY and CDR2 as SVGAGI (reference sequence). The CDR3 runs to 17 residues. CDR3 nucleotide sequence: TGTGCCAGCAGTCCAACTACAGGGCCGAAAAGCAATCAGCCCCAGCATTTT. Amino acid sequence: CASSPTTGPKSNQPQHF.

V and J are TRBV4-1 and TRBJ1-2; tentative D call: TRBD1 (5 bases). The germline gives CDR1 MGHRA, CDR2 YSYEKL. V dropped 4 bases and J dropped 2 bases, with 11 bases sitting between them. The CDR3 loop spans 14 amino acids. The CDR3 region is CASSPEGRNYGYTF. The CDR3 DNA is TGCGCCAGCAGCCCTGAGGGGAGGAACTATGGCTACACCTTC.

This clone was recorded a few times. The CDR3 coding sequence is TGTGCCAGCTCACCGGGACAGGGGAGAGCTTTCTTT. As protein: CASSPGQGRAFF. This rearrangement joins TRBV18 to TRBJ1-1; 10 positions match TRBD1. This CDR3 region has 12 residues. Trimming cost V 3 bases and J 10 bases; bases outside gene matches: 2. Germline values: CDR1 KGHSH, CDR2 LQKENI.

The CDR3, as DNA: TGTGCCAGCAGCCGGAAATCCGACGCGGGGTTGGTCACTGAAGCTTTCTTT. This translates into CASSRKSDAGLVTEAFF. The chain recombines TRBV14 with TRBJ1-1; D gene unclear. Germline V gene sequence: CDR1 SGHDN, CDR2 FVKESK. V was pared by 4 bases and J by 4 bases, with 22 bases between. The CDR3 contains 17 residues.

CDR3 sequence: CASSLGVAGAEQYF. The CDR3 DNA is TGTGCCAGCTCCCTCGGGGTAGCGGGCGCAGAGCAGTACTTC. This sequence joins TRBV18 and TRBJ2-7, with TRBD2 matching 7 bases. Trimming took 6 bases from V and 7 from J; bases not matched to a gene: 12. CDR3 size: 14 residues. Germline-derived CDR1 and CDR2 are KGHSH and LQKENI.

The CDR3 coding sequence is TGTGCCAGCAGCTTATCATTGGGCAGGGGCACCTACGAGCAGTACTTC. Its translation: CASSLSLGRGTYEQYF. The J gene is TRBJ2-7, the V gene TRBV11-2, with D perhaps matching TRBD1 (6 bases). This CDR3 has 16 residues. Germline CDR1 is SGHAT and CDR2 is FQNNGV. Trimming shortened V by 2 bases and J by 2 bases, and 16 bases separated the two germline ends. The full variable domain, with the rest looked up from reference TRBV11-2 and TRBJ2-7, is EAGVAQSPRYKIIEKRQSVAFWCNPISGHATLYWYQQILGQGPKLLIQFQNNGVVDDSQLPKDRFSAERLKGVDSTLKIQPAKLEDSAVYLCASSLSLGRGTYEQYFGPGTRLTVT.

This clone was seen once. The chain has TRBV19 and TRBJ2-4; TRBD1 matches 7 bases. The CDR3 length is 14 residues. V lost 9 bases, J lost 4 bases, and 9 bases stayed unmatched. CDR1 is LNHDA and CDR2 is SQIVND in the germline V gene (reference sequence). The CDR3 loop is CASRYPGQKNIQYF. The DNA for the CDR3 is TGTGCCAGCCGCTATCCGGGACAGAAAAACATTCAGTACTTC.

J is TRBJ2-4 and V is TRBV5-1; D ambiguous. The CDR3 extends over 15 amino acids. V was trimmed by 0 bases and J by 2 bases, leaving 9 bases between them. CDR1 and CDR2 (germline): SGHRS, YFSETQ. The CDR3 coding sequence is TGCGCCAGCAGCTTGGACCCACATCCCAAAAACATTCAGTACTTC. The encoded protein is CASSLDPHPKNIQYF.